This T cell receptor (beta chain) derives from a study of cytomegalovirus exposure and HLA in healthy donors. Study in general: Of the donors genotyped, several hundred in all, around 77% fell in the Caucasian-associated ancestry cluster. Regarding the study as a whole: By HLA locus, TCR association rates varied in a later analysis, with DRB1 showing the most and HLA-C the fewest. Presence/absence analyses assumed roughly uniform sequencing depth across donors, which may not hold. Follow-up analysis seemed to connect common viral pathogens with several of the most significant clusters identified.

Vbeta (60) and Jbeta (13) primers were used in the PCR. Profiled with immunoSEQ multiplex PCR; TCRdb holds only in-frame clones, not every one. The sample lists 95,000 to 150,000 clones; approximately 80% were seen once. On this clone: Its cognate antigen is unknown.

Germline CDR1 and CDR2: SQVTM and ANQGSEA. The CDR3 length is 13 residues. Trimming pared 3 bases from V and 3 bases from J, leaving 11 bases between. The rearrangement uses TRBV29-1 and TRBJ1-1; possibly TRBD1 for D (6 bases). The receptor was isolated from a middle-aged man in good health and CMV-seronegative. Sequencing input: PBMCs. The CDR3 DNA follows: TGCAGCGTTGATGGGGGCGGCTACACTGAAGCTTTCTTT. Translated: CSVDGGGYTEAFF.